This T cell receptor (beta chain) appears in the sequencing data of a study of regulatory T cells in long-lasting Graves disease. As for the study in general: More than 5 years of antithyroid drugs with positive TSH receptor antibodies defined persistent Graves' disease.

The TCR beta library used iRepertoire HTBI primers with Arm-PCR amplification of CDR3. In TCRdb, the multiplex PCR reads were re-called with MiXCR into one record per CDR3 protein. This table holds around 300,000 distinct CDR3 sequences, around 20% found once. Findings of the study overall: The study found persistent patients shared more public clonotypes (2,741) than new patients (over 850).

Germline V gene sequence: CDR1 SGHAT, CDR2 FQNNGV. The CDR3 has 16 residues. With 4 bases removed from V and 1 base from J, the gap between germline ends came to 15 bases. On this clonotype itself: Antigen unknown.

Time point of the sample: persistent/refractory GD, antithyroid drugs over 5 years with positive TRAb. Extracted PBMC RNA gave rise to the TCR library. This TCR came from a female donor with Graves disease. This sequence joins TRBV11-2 and TRBJ2-3, with D possibly matching TRBD1 (6 bases). Material: peripheral blood mononuclear cells (PBMCs), obtained when the disease was refractory, from a patient treated with antithyroid drugs. CDR3 bases: TGTGCCAGCAGCTCACCCCCGGGACATCGCACAGATACGCAGTATTTT. It encodes CASSSPPGHRTDTQYF.